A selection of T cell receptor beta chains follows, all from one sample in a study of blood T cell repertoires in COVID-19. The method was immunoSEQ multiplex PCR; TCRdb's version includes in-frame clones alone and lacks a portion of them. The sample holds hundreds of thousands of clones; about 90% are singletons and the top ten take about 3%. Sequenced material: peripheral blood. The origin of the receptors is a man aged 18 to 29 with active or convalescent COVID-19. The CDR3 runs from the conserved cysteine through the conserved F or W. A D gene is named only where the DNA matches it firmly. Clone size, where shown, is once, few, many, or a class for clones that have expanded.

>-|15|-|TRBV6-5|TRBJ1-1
TGTGCCAGCAGCCCCACCAAAGCGGGGGGCACTGAAGCTTTCTTT
CASSPTKAGGTEAFF
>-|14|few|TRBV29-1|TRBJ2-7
TGCAGCGTTGTTTGGAGGGGACTCGTCGACGAGCAGTACTTC
CSVVWRGLVDEQYF
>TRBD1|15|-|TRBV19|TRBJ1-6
TGTGCCAGTAGTACCCGACAGGGAGGAAGTTCACCCCTCCACTTT
CASSTRQGGSSPLHF
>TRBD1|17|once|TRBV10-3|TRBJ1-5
TGTGCCATCAGTGACTCAGCCCGGACAGGACTTGGCCAGCCCCAGCATTTT
CAISDSARTGLGQPQHF
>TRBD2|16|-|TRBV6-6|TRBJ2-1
TGTGCCAGCAGCCTGGTACGGGGGGGCTTATACAATGAGCAGTTCTTC
CASSLVRGGLYNEQFF
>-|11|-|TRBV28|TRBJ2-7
TGTGCCATAACAGGGGCGGGGGAGCAGTACTTC
CAITGAGEQYF
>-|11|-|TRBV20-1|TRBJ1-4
TGCAGTGCTACGATCGGGGAAAAACTGTTTTTT
CSATIGEKLFF
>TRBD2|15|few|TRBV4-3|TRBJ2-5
TGCGCCAGCAGCCAAAAGCGGGAGGGCGACGAGACCCAGTACTTC
CASSQKREGDETQYF
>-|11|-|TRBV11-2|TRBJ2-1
TGTGCCAGCAGCTTCGGAGGTGAGCAGTTCTTC
CASSFGGEQFF
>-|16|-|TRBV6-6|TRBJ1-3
TGTGCCAGCAGCAATGGGCAGGGAATCTCAGGAAACACCATATATTTT
CASSNGQGISGNTIYF
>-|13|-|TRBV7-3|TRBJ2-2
TGTGCCAGCAGCTTTGGCGGGACCGGGGAGCTGTTTTTT
CASSFGGTGELFF
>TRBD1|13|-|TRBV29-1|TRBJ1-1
TGCAGCGTCTCCCCAGGGGGTGGCACTGAAGCTTTCTTT
CSVSPGGGTEAFF
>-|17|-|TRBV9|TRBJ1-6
TGTGCCAGCAGCGCCGGACTGCAGGGAGGCCATATTTTACCCCTCCACTTT
CASSAGLQGGHILPLHF
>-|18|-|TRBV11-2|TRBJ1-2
TGTGCCAGCAGCTTACCCTCCCGCGTTGGTTCGACTAACTATGGCTACACCTTC
CASSLPSRVGSTNYGYTF
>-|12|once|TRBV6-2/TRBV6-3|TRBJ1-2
TGTGCCAGCAGCCTGAGTCGAGATGGCTACACCTTC
CASSLSRDGYTF